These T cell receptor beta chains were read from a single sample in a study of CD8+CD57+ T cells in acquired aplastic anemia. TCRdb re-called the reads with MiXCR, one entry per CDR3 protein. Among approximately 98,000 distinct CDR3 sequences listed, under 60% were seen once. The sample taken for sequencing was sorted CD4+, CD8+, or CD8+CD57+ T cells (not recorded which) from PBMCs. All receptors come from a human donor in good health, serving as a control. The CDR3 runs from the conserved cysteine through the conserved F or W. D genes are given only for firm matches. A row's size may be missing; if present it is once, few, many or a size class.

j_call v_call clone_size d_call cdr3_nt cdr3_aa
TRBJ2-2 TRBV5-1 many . TGCGCCAGCAGCTTGGTCCAACCCACCGGGGAGCTGTTTTTT CASSLVQPTGELFF
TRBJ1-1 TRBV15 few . TGTGCCACCAGCAGAGGGGGGGCTATGAACACTGAGGCTTTCTTT CATSRGGAMNTEAFF
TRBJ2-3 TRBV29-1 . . TGCAGCGTTGATCTCAGGGGTGGGACAGATACGCAGTATTTT CSVDLRGGTDTQYF
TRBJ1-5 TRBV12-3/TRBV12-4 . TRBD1 TGTGCCAGCAGTTTGAGACAGGGGGTAGAGCAGCCCCAGCATTTT CASSLRQGVEQPQHF
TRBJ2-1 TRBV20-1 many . TGCAGTGCAAGGACGGCTAACAATGAGCGGTTCTTC CSARTANNERFF
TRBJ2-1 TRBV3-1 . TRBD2 TGTGCCAGCAGCCCGCAATGGTCTAGCGGGGGGGCCAATGAGCAGTTCTTC CASSPQWSSGGANEQFF
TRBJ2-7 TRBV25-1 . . TGTGCCAGCAGTGAAACAACAGTCTCCTACGAGCAGTACTTC CASSETTVSYEQYF
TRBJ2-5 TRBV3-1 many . TGTGCCAGCAGCCAAGTTTTGGGGGGGGCGGTAGAGACCCAGTACTTC CASSQVLGGAVETQYF
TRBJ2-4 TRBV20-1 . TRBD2 TGCAGTGCTAGAGATCTCCCCACGGGGGGGAGCACTCAGTACTTC CSARDLPTGGSTQYF
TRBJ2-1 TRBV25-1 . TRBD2 TGTGCTAGCGGGTGGGACAATGAGCAGTTCTTC CASGWDNEQFF
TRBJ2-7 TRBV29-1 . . TGCAGCGTTGAAGTAGCCGGGCGGAACACCGGGGAGCAGTACTTC CSVEVAGRNTGEQYF
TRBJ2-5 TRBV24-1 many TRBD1 TGTGCCACCAGTGACCTACGGGGGACAGGGGGTTGGGAGACCCAGTACTTC CATSDLRGTGGWETQYF
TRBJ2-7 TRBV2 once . TGTGCCAGCAGTGAATGGTACAGAGCCTACGAGCAGTACTTC CASSEWYRAYEQYF
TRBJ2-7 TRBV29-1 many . TGCAGCGTTACAAGGTGGGCAGGGGCCCTCCGGGTGAAGTACTTC CSVTRWAGALRVKYF
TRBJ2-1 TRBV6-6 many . TGTGCCAGCAGTTACGTAGCAGTCACCTACAATGAGCAGTTCTTC CASSYVAVTYNEQFF
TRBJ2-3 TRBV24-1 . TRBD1 TGTGCCATCAGTGTACAGGGGGATACGCAGTATTTT CAISVQGDTQYF
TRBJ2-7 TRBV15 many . TGTGCCACCAGCAGAGAACCCTCCTACGAGCAGTACTTC CATSREPSYEQYF
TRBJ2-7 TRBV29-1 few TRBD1 TGCAGCGTGACACGACAGGGAAACTACGAGCAGTACTTC CSVTRQGNYEQYF
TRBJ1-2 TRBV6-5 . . TGTGCCAGCAGTTACAGGGGAAATCCGAATGGCCACACCTTC CASSYRGNPNGHTF
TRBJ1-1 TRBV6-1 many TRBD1 TGTGCCAGCAGTGTACAGGGGCGCACTGAAGCTTTCTTT CASSVQGRTEAFF
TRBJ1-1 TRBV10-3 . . TGTGCCATTGAAGGGTTACAAAACACTGAAGCTTTCTTT CAIEGLQNTEAFF
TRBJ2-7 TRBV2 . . TGTGCCAGTCAGTCATATATCTCCTACGAGCAGTACTTC CASQSYISYEQYF
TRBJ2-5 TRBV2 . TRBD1 TGTGCCAGCCTCTCCGCAGGGGGCCTTGAGACCCAGTACTTC CASLSAGGLETQYF
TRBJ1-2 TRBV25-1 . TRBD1 TGTGCCAGCAGTGGGGGCCCTTTCTCCGGGACAGGTGGCGATGGCTACACCTTC CASSGGPFSGTGGDGYTF
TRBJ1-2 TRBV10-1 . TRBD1 TGCGCCAGCAGCACGGGACAGGCCTTCAACTATGGCTACACCTTC CASSTGQAFNYGYTF
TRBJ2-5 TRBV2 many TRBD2 TGTGCCAGCAGTGAAGGCGGGGGGACTAGCGGGGTTAACGGAGAGACCCAGTACTTC CASSEGGGTSGVNGETQYF
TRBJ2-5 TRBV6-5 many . TGTGCCAGCAGTTCCTTCACGGAGGGAACAGGGGAGACCCAGTACTTC CASSSFTEGTGETQYF